Here is one T cell receptor beta chain with its context. Each CDR3 protein is one row after TCRdb ran MiXCR on the 5' RACE reads. Of about 85,000 distinct CDR3 sequences in the sample, more than 10% were seen once. The CDR3 is 13 residues long. Germline CDR1 reads MNHEY; CDR2 reads SVGAGI. V was cut by 0 bases and J by 8 bases, with 8 bases left in between. The data originate from a study of T cells after yellow fever vaccination. The material was CD8+ T cells not binding an NS4B(214-222) dextramer, sorted from PBMCs, obtained less than 25 days after the first yellow fever vaccination. V gene TRBV6-5 combines with J gene TRBJ2-1, with D hard to call. The receptor was isolated from a man between 18 and 29 years old who received the YFV17D yellow fever vaccine. Written as DNA, the CDR3 is TGTGCCAGCAGTTACTCGGACGGAGATGAGCAGTTCTTC. It encodes CASSYSDGDEQFF.